Described below is a single T cell receptor (beta chain) sequence and its context. The antigen is not known. This CDR3 has 16 amino acids. Trimming took off 8 bases at V and 0 bases at J, with 19 bases between the two ends. The data originate from a study of T cell repertoires in cytomegalovirus infection. For the study at large: Both recently identified HLA-C-restricted and well-studied HLA-B-restricted CMV epitopes were used in the study.

Findings of the study overall: The ex vivo response showed dominance by HLA-C-restricted CMV-specific TCR beta clonotypes.

TCRdb fed the reads into MiXCR, producing one record per CDR3 protein. The sample records roughly 150,000 distinct CDR3 sequences, about 20% being singletons. The chain couples TRBV12-3 or TRBV12-4 to TRBJ1-2, with a weak D call TRBD1 (6 bases). The sequencing used CD8+ T cells from cultured PBMCs, collected from culture after CMV antigen stimulation. This TCR was recovered from a human donor in good health (CMV status not recorded). Some clones in this sample may be carry-over from other donors' samples. The CDR3 region is CASPPTGQLPNYGYTF. DNA for the CDR3: TGTGCCAGCCCCCCAACGGGACAACTCCCTAACTATGGCTACACCTTC.